The 14 T cell receptor beta chains listed next were all sequenced from one sample in a study of shared clonotypes between healthy human individuals. Assay used: immunoSEQ multiplex PCR; TCRdb lists only in-frame clones, some missing. The sample has some 1,600,000 clones, approximately 98% seen once. Sequencing was done on a sample of naive CD4+ T cells sorted from blood. The subset here: CD45RA+ positively selected. These receptors were collected from a man in his thirties or forties in good health.

This sequence joins TRBV10-3 and TRBJ2-1, with 13 bases lining up with TRBD2. The CDR3 spans 16 residues. V gave up 3 bases and J gave up 5 bases; unmatched junction bases: 4. Germline lookup yields CDR1 ENHRY and CDR2 SYGVKD. CDR3 sequence: CAISDPTSGRNNEQFF. The CDR3 bases are TGTGCCATCAGTGACCCGACTAGCGGGAGGAACAATGAGCAGTTCTTC.

CDR3 in amino acids: CASSANNEQFF. In nucleotides, the CDR3 is TGTGCCAGCAGTGCGAACAATGAGCAGTTCTTC. The chain is built from TRBV25-1 and TRBJ2-1, with D unresolved. Trimming removed 4 bases from V and 5 bases from J, with 3 bases in between. Per germline, CDR1 MGHDK and CDR2 SYGVNS. The CDR3 totals 11 residues.

The chain employs TRBV4-3 and TRBJ2-1; 10 nucleotides agree with TRBD2. CDR1 and CDR2 (germline): LGHNA, YSLEER. Germline trimming cut 1 base from V and 7 bases from J; bases unmatched to any gene: 10. This CDR3 is 17 amino acids long. The CDR3 bases are TGCGCCAGCAGCCAAGCCACGGGACTAGCGTTAAGGAATGAGCAGTTCTTC. Translation: CASSQATGLALRNEQFF.

The rearrangement uses TRBV10-3 and TRBJ2-3; TRBD2 matches at 7 bases. The length of the CDR3 is 13 residues. Looked up from germline, CDR1 is ENHRY and CDR2 is SYGVKD. Losses at the gene ends were 0 bases for V and 15 bases for J; bases not matched to a gene: 9. The CDR3 bases are TGTGCCATCAGTGAGTCTTTAGCGGGCCTCCTTTATTTT. Translation: CAISESLAGLLYF.

This clone is a singleton in its sample. This rearrangement joins TRBV28 to TRBJ2-7; a possible D gene is TRBD1 (6 bases). Germline-derived CDR1 and CDR2 are MDHEN and SYDVKM. CDR3 size: 15 residues. V was trimmed by 4 bases and J by 2 bases, leaving 15 bases between them. The CDR3 here is CASSSPTGKTYEQYF. Written as DNA, the CDR3 is TGTGCCAGCAGTTCACCGACAGGTAAAACCTACGAGCAGTACTTC.

This chain links TRBV9 with TRBJ2-1, with no clear D. V was pared by 0 bases and J by 7 bases, with 8 bases between. This CDR3 spans 13 amino acids. Germline V lookup: CDR1 SGDLS, CDR2 YYNGEE. The CDR3 region has the DNA TGTGCCAGCAGCGTAGCGTTTAAAAATGAGCAGTTCTTC. Protein: CASSVAFKNEQFF.

The chain uses TRBV18 and TRBJ1-1; a possible D gene is TRBD1 (6 bases). Trimming took 5 bases from V and 8 from J, leaving 21 bases between them. The CDR3 covers 15 residues. Germline loops: CDR1 KGHSH, CDR2 LQKENI. CDR3 in amino acids: CASSNLVSGTTEAFF. The CDR3 bases are TGTGCCAGCTCAAACTTAGTCTCCGGGACAACCGAAGCTTTCTTT.

This chain joins TRBV7-9 and TRBJ2-3, with TRBD2 matching over 8 bases. The CDR3 covers 16 residues. The germline V gene has CDR1 SEHNR and CDR2 FQNEAQ (reference sequence). J was trimmed by 0 bases and V by 2 bases; bases with no gene match: 4. The DNA for the CDR3 is TGTGCCAGCAGCTTAACAGCGGGAGCTAGCACAGATACGCAGTATTTT. This encodes CASSLTAGASTDTQYF.

This CDR3 is CASSEERRQITREQYF. CDR3 in DNA: TGTGCCAGCAGTGAAGAACGTCGGCAGATTACCCGCGAGCAGTACTTC. J is TRBJ2-7 and V is TRBV6-1; no definite D call. The CDR3 is 16 residues long. Looked up from germline, CDR1 is MNHNS and CDR2 is SASEGT. V shed 1 base and J shed 6 bases, with 19 bases lying between them.

The chain couples TRBV10-1 to TRBJ2-1; a weak D match, TRBD1 (6 bases). Germline V gene sequence: CDR1 WNHNN, CDR2 SYGVQD (reference sequence). V gave up 3 bases and J gave up 8 bases, with 8 bases separating them. This CDR3 has 12 amino acids. The CDR3 protein is CASSDPGDEQFF. The CDR3 DNA reads as TGCGCCAGCAGTGATCCAGGGGATGAGCAGTTCTTC.

This sequence joins TRBV2 and TRBJ1-2; perhaps TRBD1 as D (6 bases). CDR1 and CDR2 from the germline V gene are SNHLY and FYNNEI. This CDR3 spans 14 amino acids. The V and J ends lost 3 bases and 4 bases respectively, with 12 bases between them. The CDR3 sequence: CASSERGTSYGYTF. CDR3 in DNA: TGTGCCAGCAGTGAGAGGGGGACGAGCTATGGCTACACCTTC.

The CDR3 reads CASSNRQVAYRINEQFF. CDR3 in DNA: TGTGCCAGCAGTAACAGACAGGTTGCTTACCGGATCAATGAGCAGTTCTTC. The J gene is TRBJ2-1, the V gene TRBV27; D is perhaps TRBD1 (6 bases). The CDR3 sequence is 17 residues long. Germline V gene lookup returns CDR1 MNHEY and CDR2 SMNVEV (reference sequence). V lost 5 bases, J lost 6 bases, and 23 bases lay in between.

CDR3: CASRPPGPHLNTEAFF. CDR3 nucleotide sequence: TGTGCCAGCAGACCCCCCGGGCCGCACCTGAACACTGAAGCTTTCTTT. The chain joins TRBV7-9 to TRBJ1-1; no clear D. This CDR3 is 16 amino acids long. V gave up 6 bases and J gave up 0 bases, with 17 bases separating them. CDR1 is SEHNR and CDR2 is FQNEAQ in the germline V gene (reference sequence).

This clone occurred once. The chain carries TRBV5-4 and TRBJ1-1; unclear D gene. Trimming shortened V by 0 bases and J by 1 base, and 7 bases separated the two germline ends. Per germline, CDR1 SGHNT and CDR2 YYREEE (reference sequence). This CDR3 spans 14 amino acids. The CDR3 protein is CASSLESTNTEAFF. DNA of the CDR3: TGTGCCAGCAGCTTGGAATCCACGAACACTGAAGCTTTCTTT.